Presented here are 10 T cell receptor beta chains from one specimen sequenced in a study of T-cell reconstitution after alpha-beta-depleted transplantation in children. Unique molecular identifiers were built into the TCRbeta library. From the PCR reads, TCRdb called clonotypes with MiXCR, one entry per CDR3 protein. The repertoire consists of some 450,000 distinct CDR3 sequences, with over 40% occurring once and the leading ten covering 27%. Source: PBMCs, taken before TCRalphabeta/CD19-depleted stem cell transplant. The source of these receptors is a girl aged 2 to 9 with aplastic anemia, due to receive a stem cell transplant.

About this clonotype: The germline gene is not matched at one end of the junction; a read error may be the cause. The V call is TRBV7-9, the J call TRBJ1-2, with TRBD1 as a possible D gene (5 bases). Germline-derived CDR1 and CDR2 are SEHNR and FQNEAQ (reference sequence). The CDR3 runs to 13 residues. CDR3 coding DNA: TGTGCCAGCAACCGTGAGGGGTCCTATGGCGACACCTTC. Its protein product is CASNREGSYGDTF.

This clonotype showed up many times. The chain employs TRBV28 and TRBJ2-1; 13 nucleotides align to TRBD2. The CDR3 extends over 15 amino acids. V shed 6 bases, J shed 8 bases, and the junction held 7 bases outside the gene matches. Per germline, CDR1 MDHEN and CDR2 SYDVKM. The CDR3 region is CASRTGLAGWDEQFF. The CDR3 DNA reads TGTGCCAGCAGGACGGGACTAGCGGGATGGGATGAGCAGTTCTTC.

This rearrangement joins TRBV20-1 to TRBJ1-5; 7 bases agree with TRBD1. Unmatched junction bases numbered 17, after V lost 0 bases and J lost 9 bases. Germline V gives CDR1 DFQATT, CDR2 SNEGSKA (reference sequence). There are 17 residues in the CDR3. This CDR3 reads CSARDLVGDRPILPQHF. In nucleotides, the CDR3 is TGCAGTGCTAGAGATTTAGTAGGGGACAGACCAATATTGCCCCAGCATTTT.

This clonotype was counted a few times. The chain carries TRBV12-3 or TRBV12-4 and TRBJ1-6; 7 nucleotides match TRBD1. V was clipped by 6 bases and J by 10 bases; unmatched bases: 9. The CDR3 runs to 14 residues. This CDR3 is CASSQQGIGSPLHF. The CDR3, as DNA: TGTGCCAGCAGCCAACAGGGGATCGGCTCACCCCTCCACTTT.

This rearrangement joins TRBV18 to TRBJ2-2; 11 bases line up with TRBD2. From germline, CDR1 is KGHSH and CDR2 LQKENI. Unmatched junction bases numbered 5, after V lost 2 bases and J lost 0 bases. The CDR3 sequence is 18 residues long. The CDR3 bases are TGTGCCAGCTCACCAAATAGACTAGCGGGGACGAACACCGGGGAGCTGTTTTTT. Encoded protein: CASSPNRLAGTNTGELFF.

The chain recombines TRBV25-1 with TRBJ1-4; tentatively, D is TRBD1 (5 bases). The germline CDR1 and CDR2 sequences are MGHDK and SYGVNS. The germline V and J ends were trimmed by 3 bases and 4 bases, with 12 bases remaining between them. The CDR3 runs to 15 residues. The DNA of the CDR3 is TGTGCCAGCAGTGATTACCTGGGGGTTAATGAAAAACTGTTTTTT. This sequence encodes CASSDYLGVNEKLFF.

The sample holds many counts of this clonotype. The V gene is TRBV20-1, the J gene TRBJ2-1; 13 nucleotides line up with TRBD2. V lost 3 bases and J lost 8; bases outside the gene matches: 7. Germline V gene sequence: CDR1 DFQATT, CDR2 SNEGSKA (reference sequence). This CDR3 is built from 15 residues. The CDR3 here is CSASKLAGGRDEQFF. CDR3 nucleotide sequence: TGCAGTGCTAGCAAACTAGCGGGAGGGAGGGATGAGCAGTTCTTC.

In this sample, this clonotype turned up many times. The V and J genes are TRBV28 and TRBJ2-2; D uncertain. Germline V gene sequence: CDR1 MDHEN, CDR2 SYDVKM. The V end lost 6 bases, the J end lost 7 bases, and 9 bases lay between the germline ends. The CDR3 loop spans 12 amino acids. The CDR3, as DNA: TGTGCCAGCAGGGACCCAGGCGGGGAGCTGTTTTTT. It is translated as CASRDPGGELFF.

In this sample, this clonotype turned up a few times. V and J are TRBV4-3 and TRBJ2-7; D might be TRBD2 (6 bases). The V and J ends lost 1 base and 4 bases respectively, with 14 bases between them. CDR1 and CDR2 from the germline V gene are LGHNA and YSLEER. The CDR3 has 15 amino acids. DNA for the CDR3: TGCGCCAGCAGCCAAGGGTTACTAGCAGGTTACGAGCAGTACTTC. This translates into CASSQGLLAGYEQYF.

The chain recombines TRBV20-1 with TRBJ2-2; 11 bases line up with TRBD2. The V and J ends lost 7 bases and 5 bases, in that order; junction bases with no gene match: 9. The V gene's germline CDR1 is DFQATT and CDR2 SNEGSKA (reference sequence). The CDR3 contains 15 residues. The CDR3 sequence: CSVGASGRWTGELFF. The DNA for the CDR3 is TGCAGTGTTGGGGCTAGCGGGAGGTGGACCGGGGAGCTGTTTTTT.